These 7 T cell receptor beta chains came from one sample sequenced in a study of blood T cell repertoires in COVID-19. Clones were read by immunoSEQ multiplex PCR, and TCRdb kept only the in-frame ones, dropping some. The table shows around 19,000 clones, with more than 80% occurring only once. What was sequenced was peripheral blood. These receptors originate from a human donor in a cohort sampled during active COVID-19.

The chain recombines TRBV5-1 with TRBJ2-3; 7 bases agree with TRBD1. Trimming removed 8 bases from V and 5 bases from J; junction bases left unmatched: 8. The CDR3 has 13 residues. Looked up from germline, CDR1 is SGHRS and CDR2 is YFSETQ. The CDR3 nucleotides are TGCGCCAGTTCACAGGGGAGAGGAGATACGCAGTATTTT. Translation gives CASSQGRGDTQYF.

This chain connects TRBV3-1 (or the pseudogene TRBV3-2) to TRBJ1-4; 7 nucleotides line up with TRBD1. Trimming took 3 bases from V and 2 from J; bases not matched to a gene: 6. Per germline, CDR1 LGHDT and CDR2 YNNKEL (reference sequence). The CDR3 has 16 amino acids. The CDR3 sequence: CASSHRDRDTNEKLFF. DNA for the CDR3: TGTGCCAGCAGCCACCGAGACAGGGATACTAATGAAAAACTGTTTTTT.

The chain carries TRBV30 and TRBJ1-1; D possibly corresponds to TRBD1 (6 bases). This CDR3 is built from 14 residues. V lost 3 bases, J lost 1 base, and 12 bases lay in between. Germline CDR1 GTSNPN, CDR2 SVGIG (reference sequence). Here the CDR3 DNA reads TGTGCCTGGAGGCTGGGGGCTAGGAACACTGAAGCTTTCTTT. Protein sequence: CAWRLGARNTEAFF.

J is TRBJ1-2 and V is TRBV7-8, with TRBD1 matching 9 bases. Unmatched junction bases numbered 11, after V lost 1 base and J lost 5 bases. The CDR3 covers 17 residues. Germline V gene data show CDR1 as SGHVS and CDR2 as FQNEAQ. The CDR3 sequence: CASSLEPPDRGTYGYTF. The CDR3 DNA follows: TGTGCCAGCAGCTTAGAGCCCCCGGACAGGGGAACGTATGGCTACACCTTC.

The CDR3 DNA reads TGTGCCAGCAGCCAAGATCGTTCTGGGGGGGCCCAAGAGACCCAGTACTTC. As protein: CASSQDRSGGAQETQYF. The chain joins TRBV3-1 (or the pseudogene TRBV3-2) to TRBJ2-5, with TRBD2 as a possible D gene (7 bases). Germline CDR1 reads LGHDT; CDR2 reads YNNKEL (reference sequence). Trimming pared 0 bases from V and 1 base from J, leaving 15 bases between. CDR3 length equals 17 residues.

The chain recombines TRBV29-1 with TRBJ2-1, with TRBD2 matching 11 bases. Germline CDR1 is SQVTM and CDR2 is ANQGSEA. J was trimmed by 6 bases and V by 6 bases; bases with no gene match: 13. The CDR3 runs to 16 residues. The CDR3: CSVGFSLSGGANEQFF. The CDR3 coding sequence is TGCAGCGTCGGCTTTTCCCTTAGCGGGGGGGCCAATGAGCAGTTCTTC.

This clone showed up just a few times. This chain joins TRBV11-3 and TRBJ2-2, with D perhaps TRBD1 (5 bases). The germline gives CDR1 SGHNT, CDR2 YENEEA. The CDR3 has 15 residues. Trimming stripped 6 bases from V and 4 bases from J, with 15 bases between. Here the CDR3 DNA reads TGTGCCAGCAGTCCCCAGGGCCAGGGCACCGGGGAGCTGTTTTTT. It encodes CASSPQGQGTGELFF. Drawing the rest from reference TRBV11-3 and TRBJ2-2, the complete variable domain is EAGVVQSPRYKIIEKKQPVAFWCNPISGHNTLYWYLQNLGQGPELLIRYENEEAVDDSQLPKDRFSAERLKGVDSTLKIQPAELGDSAVYLCASSPQGQGTGELFFGEGSRLTVL.